This is a list of T cell receptor beta chains from one sample in a study of cytomegalovirus exposure and HLA in healthy donors. The data were produced by immunoSEQ multiplex PCR, yet TCRdb's version contains in-frame clones alone and is incomplete. Among 55,000 to 70,000 clones listed, just over 85% were seen once. The sequencing input was PBMCs. The receptor set was obtained from a woman between 25 and 40 years old in good health and CMV-seronegative. Both conserved end residues are part of each CDR3. A D gene is named only where the DNA matches it firmly. Clone size is given for some rows only: seen once, a few or many times, or a class if the clone is expanded.

d_call	v_call	clone_size	j_call	cdr3_aa	cdr3_nt
-	TRBV5-1	-	TRBJ2-7	CASSFDRSEQYF	TGCGCCAGCAGCTTCGACAGATCCGAGCAGTACTTC
-	TRBV5-8	-	TRBJ1-1	CASSLRHPNTEAFF	TGTGCCAGCAGCTTGAGACACCCGAACACTGAAGCTTTCTTT
-	TRBV21-1	-	TRBJ1-3	CASSPDREGEYTIYF	TGTGCCAGCAGCCCGGACAGGGAAGGTGAATACACCATATATTTT
-	TRBV6-1	-	TRBJ2-7	CASSEGGGSEQYF	TGTGCCAGCAGTGAAGGCGGAGGGTCCGAGCAGTACTTC
TRBD2	TRBV27	-	TRBJ2-3	CASTRLAGTDTQYF	TGTGCCAGCACTCGACTAGCGGGAACAGATACGCAGTATTTT
-	TRBV30	few	TRBJ1-3	CAWSAVDRPGNTIYF	TGTGCCTGGAGTGCCGTTGACAGACCTGGAAACACCATATATTTT
TRBD2	TRBV9	-	TRBJ2-1	CASSVDGRVPYNEQFF	TGTGCCAGCAGCGTAGACGGGAGGGTCCCTTACAATGAGCAGTTCTTC
-	TRBV29-1	-	TRBJ2-5	CSVPPPGASQETQYF	TGCAGCGTTCCTCCACCGGGAGCTAGCCAAGAGACCCAGTACTTC
-	TRBV5-1	-	TRBJ1-1	CASSLAGTFTSNTEAFF	TGCGCCAGCAGCTTGGCCGGGACATTTACTTCGAACACTGAAGCTTTCTTT
-	TRBV27	-	TRBJ1-1	CASSSDNKGGLNTEAFF	TGTGCCAGCAGTTCCGATAATAAGGGAGGTTTGAACACTGAAGCTTTCTTT
-	TRBV5-4	-	TRBJ2-1	CASSEDYTSYNEQFF	TGTGCCAGCAGCGAGGACTATACGTCCTACAATGAGCAGTTCTTC
-	TRBV18	-	TRBJ2-1	CASSPGGRSEQFF	TGTGCCAGCTCACCGGGTGGGAGGAGCGAGCAGTTCTTC
TRBD2	TRBV5-1	-	TRBJ2-5	CASGRASGGLQETQYF	TGCGCCAGCGGGCGGGCTAGCGGTGGGTTACAAGAGACCCAGTACTTC
TRBD1	TRBV5-1	-	TRBJ2-5	CASSPGQGYQETQYF	TGCGCCAGCAGCCCAGGACAGGGGTACCAAGAGACCCAGTACTTC
-	TRBV21-1	-	TRBJ2-2	CASSKRLGQTPGELFF	TGTGCCAGCAGCAAGCGACTGGGACAAACGCCCGGGGAGCTGTTTTTT
TRBD2	TRBV2	-	TRBJ2-7	CASSGSGASYEQYF	TGTGCCAGCTCCGGTAGCGGGGCCTCCTACGAGCAGTACTTC
-	TRBV4-3	-	TRBJ2-6	CASSQVIDLKFTGANVLTF	TGCGCCAGCAGCCAAGTAATAGACTTGAAATTCACTGGGGCCAACGTCCTGACTTTC
-	TRBV19	-	TRBJ1-5	CASSIRTGYGQPQHF	TGTGCCAGTAGTATCCGGACTGGGTACGGGCAGCCCCAGCATTTT